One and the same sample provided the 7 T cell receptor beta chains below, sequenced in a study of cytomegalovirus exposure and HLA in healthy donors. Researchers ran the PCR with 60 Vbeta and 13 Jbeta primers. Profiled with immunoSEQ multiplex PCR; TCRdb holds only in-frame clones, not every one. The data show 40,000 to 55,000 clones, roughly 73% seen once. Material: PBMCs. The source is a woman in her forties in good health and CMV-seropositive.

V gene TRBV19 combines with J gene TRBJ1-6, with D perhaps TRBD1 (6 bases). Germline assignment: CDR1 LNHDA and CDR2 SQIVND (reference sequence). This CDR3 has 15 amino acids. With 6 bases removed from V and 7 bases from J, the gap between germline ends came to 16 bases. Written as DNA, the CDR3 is TGTGCCAGTAGCGAGGTACAGGGTTACAATTCACCCCTCCACTTT. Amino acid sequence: CASSEVQGYNSPLHF.

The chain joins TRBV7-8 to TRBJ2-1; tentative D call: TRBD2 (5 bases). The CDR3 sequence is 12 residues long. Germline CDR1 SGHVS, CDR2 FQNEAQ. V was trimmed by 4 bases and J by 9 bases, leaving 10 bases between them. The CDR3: CASSWENGEQFF. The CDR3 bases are TGTGCCAGCAGCTGGGAGAACGGTGAGCAGTTCTTC.

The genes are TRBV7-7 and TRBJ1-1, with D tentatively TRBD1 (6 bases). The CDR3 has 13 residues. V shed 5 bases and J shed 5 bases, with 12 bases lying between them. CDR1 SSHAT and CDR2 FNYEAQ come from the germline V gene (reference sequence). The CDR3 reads CASSADRFTEAFF. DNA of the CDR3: TGTGCCAGCAGCGCCGACAGGTTTACTGAAGCTTTCTTT. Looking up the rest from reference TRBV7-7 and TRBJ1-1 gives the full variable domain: GAGVSQSPRYKVTKRGQDVTLRCDPISSHATLYWYQQALGQGPEFLTYFNYEAQPDKSGLPSDRFSAERPEGSISTLTIQRTEQRDSAMYRCASSADRFTEAFFGQGTRLTVV.

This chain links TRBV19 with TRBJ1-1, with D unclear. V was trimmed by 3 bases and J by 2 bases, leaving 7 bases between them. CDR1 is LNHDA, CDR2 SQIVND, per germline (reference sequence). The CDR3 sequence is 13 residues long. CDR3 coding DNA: TGTGCCAGTAGTATTCTAGGTAACACTGAAGCTTTCTTT. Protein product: CASSILGNTEAFF.

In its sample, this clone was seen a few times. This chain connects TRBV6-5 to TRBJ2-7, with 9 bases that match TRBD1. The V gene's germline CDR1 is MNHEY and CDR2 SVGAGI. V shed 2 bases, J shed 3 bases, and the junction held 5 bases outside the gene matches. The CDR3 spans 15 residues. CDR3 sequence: CASSYGQGTNYEQYF. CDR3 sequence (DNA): TGTGCCAGCAGTTACGGACAGGGGACTAACTACGAGCAGTACTTC.

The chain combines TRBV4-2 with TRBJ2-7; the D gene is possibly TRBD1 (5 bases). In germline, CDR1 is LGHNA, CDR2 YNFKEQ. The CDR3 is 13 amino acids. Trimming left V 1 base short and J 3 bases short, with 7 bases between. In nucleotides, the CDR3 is TGTGCCAGCAGCCAAGTCCAGGGCTACGAGCAGTACTTC. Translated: CASSQVQGYEQYF.

CDR3 coding DNA: TGCGCCAGCAGCTTGGTCGGAGGGGCGGAAGCTTTCTTT. Protein product: CASSLVGGAEAFF. V gene TRBV5-1 combines with J gene TRBJ1-1, with a possible D match to TRBD1 (5 bases). V gave up 0 bases and J gave up 8 bases, with 11 bases separating them. CDR3 length: 13 residues. Germline V gene lookup returns CDR1 SGHRS and CDR2 YFSETQ.